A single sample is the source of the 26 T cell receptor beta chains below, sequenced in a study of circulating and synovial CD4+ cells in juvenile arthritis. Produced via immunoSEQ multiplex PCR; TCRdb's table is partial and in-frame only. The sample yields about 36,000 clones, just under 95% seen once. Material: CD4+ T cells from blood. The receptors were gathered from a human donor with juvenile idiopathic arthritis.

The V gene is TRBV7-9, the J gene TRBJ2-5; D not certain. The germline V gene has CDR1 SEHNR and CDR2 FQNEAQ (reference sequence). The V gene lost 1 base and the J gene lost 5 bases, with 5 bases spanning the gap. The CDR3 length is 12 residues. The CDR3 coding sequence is TGTGCCAGCAGCTTAGAACGGGAGACCCAGTACTTC. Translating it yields CASSLERETQYF. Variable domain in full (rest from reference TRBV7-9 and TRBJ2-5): DTGVSQNPRHKITKRGQNVTFRCDPISEHNRLYWYRQTLGQGPEFLTYFQNEAQLEKSRLLSDRFSAERPKGSFSTLEIQRTEQGDSAMYLCASSLERETQYFGPGTRLLVL.

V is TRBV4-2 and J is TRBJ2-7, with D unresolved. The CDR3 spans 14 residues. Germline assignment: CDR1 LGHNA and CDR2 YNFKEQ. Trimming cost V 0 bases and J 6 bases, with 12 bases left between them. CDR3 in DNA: TGTGCCAGCAGCCAAGATAGGCGAGAGCGCGAGCAGTACTTC. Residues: CASSQDRREREQYF.

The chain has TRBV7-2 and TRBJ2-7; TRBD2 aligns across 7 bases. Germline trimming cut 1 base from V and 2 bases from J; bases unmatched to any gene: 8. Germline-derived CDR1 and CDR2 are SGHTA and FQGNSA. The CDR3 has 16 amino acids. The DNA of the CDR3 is TGTGCCAGCAGCTTAGAACGGGGGGACGGTACCTACGAGCAGTACTTC. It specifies CASSLERGDGTYEQYF.

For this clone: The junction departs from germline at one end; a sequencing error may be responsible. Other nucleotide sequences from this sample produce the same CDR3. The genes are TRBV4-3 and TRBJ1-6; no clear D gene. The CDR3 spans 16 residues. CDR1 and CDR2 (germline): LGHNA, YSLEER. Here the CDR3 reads CASSQGALLDNSPLHF. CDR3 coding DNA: TGCGCCAGCAGCCAAGGGGCGTTACTTGATAATTCCCCCCTCCACTTT.

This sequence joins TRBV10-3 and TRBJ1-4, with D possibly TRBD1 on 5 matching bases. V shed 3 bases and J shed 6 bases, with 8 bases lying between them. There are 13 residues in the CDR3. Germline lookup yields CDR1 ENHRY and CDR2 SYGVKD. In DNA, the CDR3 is TGTGCCATCAGTGACCGGGGGGATGAAAAACTGTTTTTT. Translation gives CAISDRGDEKLFF.

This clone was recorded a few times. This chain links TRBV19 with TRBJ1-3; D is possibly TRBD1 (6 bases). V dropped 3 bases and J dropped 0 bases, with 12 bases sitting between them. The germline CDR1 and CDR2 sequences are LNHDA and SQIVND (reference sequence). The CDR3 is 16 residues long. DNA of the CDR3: TGTGCCAGTAGTATCGGGGACACTATCTCTGGAAACACCATATATTTT. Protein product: CASSIGDTISGNTIYF.

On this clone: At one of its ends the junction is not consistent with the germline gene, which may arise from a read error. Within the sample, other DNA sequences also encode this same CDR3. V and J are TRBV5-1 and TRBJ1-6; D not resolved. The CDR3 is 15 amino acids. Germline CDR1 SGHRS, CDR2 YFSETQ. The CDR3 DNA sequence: TGCGCCAGCAGCTTGGCTGAGGACTATAATTCCCCCCTCCACTTT. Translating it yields CASSLAEDYNSPLHF.

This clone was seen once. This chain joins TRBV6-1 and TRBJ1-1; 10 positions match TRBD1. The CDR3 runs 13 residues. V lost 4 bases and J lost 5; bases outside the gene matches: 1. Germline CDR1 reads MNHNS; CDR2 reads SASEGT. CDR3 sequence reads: CASSGQGATEAFF. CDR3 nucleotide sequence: TGTGCCAGCAGTGGACAGGGGGCGACTGAAGCTTTCTTT.

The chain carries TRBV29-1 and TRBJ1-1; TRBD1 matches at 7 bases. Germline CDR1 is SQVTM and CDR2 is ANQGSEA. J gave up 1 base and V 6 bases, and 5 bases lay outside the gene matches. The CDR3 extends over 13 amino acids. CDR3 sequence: CSVQGVGNTEAFF. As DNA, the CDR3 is TGCAGCGTGCAGGGGGTAGGGAACACTGAAGCTTTCTTT.

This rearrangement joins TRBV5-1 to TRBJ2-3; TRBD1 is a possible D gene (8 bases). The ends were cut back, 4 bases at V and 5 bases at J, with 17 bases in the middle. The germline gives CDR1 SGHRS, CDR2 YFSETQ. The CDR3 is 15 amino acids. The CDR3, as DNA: TGCGCCAGCAGCGGGAGTACAGGGGGGGGAGATACGCAGTATTTT. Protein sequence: CASSGSTGGGDTQYF. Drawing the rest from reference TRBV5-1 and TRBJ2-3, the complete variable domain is KAGVTQTPRYLIKTRGQQVTLSCSPISGHRSVSWYQQTPGQGLQFLFEYFSETQRNKGNFPGRFSGRQFSNSRSEMNVSTLELGDSALYLCASSGSTGGGDTQYFGPGTRLTVL.

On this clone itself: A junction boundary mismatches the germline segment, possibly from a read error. CDR3 protein: CASSRGDSSLHF. The DNA for the CDR3 is TGTGCCAGCTCCCGGGGGGATTCATCCCTCCACTTT. The gene calls are TRBV9 and TRBJ1-6; the D gene is possibly TRBD1 (5 bases). The CDR3 totals 12 residues. The germline gives CDR1 SGDLS, CDR2 YYNGEE.

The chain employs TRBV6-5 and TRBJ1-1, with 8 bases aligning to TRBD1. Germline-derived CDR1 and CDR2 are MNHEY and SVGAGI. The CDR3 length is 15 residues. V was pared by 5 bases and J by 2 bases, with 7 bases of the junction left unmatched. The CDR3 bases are TGTGCCAGCAGTCATCGGGACAGGCCTAACACTGAAGCTTTCTTT. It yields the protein CASSHRDRPNTEAFF.

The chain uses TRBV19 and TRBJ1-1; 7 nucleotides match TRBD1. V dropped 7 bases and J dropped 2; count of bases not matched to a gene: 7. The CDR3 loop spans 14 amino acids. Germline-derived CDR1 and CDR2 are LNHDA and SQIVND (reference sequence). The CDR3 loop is CASITGQTNTEAFF. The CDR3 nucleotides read TGTGCCAGTATTACGGGACAGACCAACACTGAAGCTTTCTTT.

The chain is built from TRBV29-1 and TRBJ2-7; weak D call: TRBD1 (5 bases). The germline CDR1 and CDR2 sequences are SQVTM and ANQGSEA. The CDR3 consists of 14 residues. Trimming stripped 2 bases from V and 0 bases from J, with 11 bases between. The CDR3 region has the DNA TGCAGCGTTGAAAAGGGGCCGGGCTCCTACGAGCAGTACTTC. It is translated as CSVEKGPGSYEQYF.

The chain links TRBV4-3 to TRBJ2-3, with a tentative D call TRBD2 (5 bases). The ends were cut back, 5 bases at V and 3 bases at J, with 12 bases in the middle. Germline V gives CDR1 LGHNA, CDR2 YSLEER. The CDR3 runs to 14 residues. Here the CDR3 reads CASSSRSATDTQYF. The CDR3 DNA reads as TGCGCCAGCAGCTCCCGTAGCGCGACAGATACGCAGTATTTT.

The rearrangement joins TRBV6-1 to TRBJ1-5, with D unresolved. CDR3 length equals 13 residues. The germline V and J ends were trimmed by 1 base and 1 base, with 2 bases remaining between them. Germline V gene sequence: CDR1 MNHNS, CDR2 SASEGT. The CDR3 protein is CASSEVSNQPQHF. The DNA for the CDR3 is TGTGCCAGCAGTGAAGTAAGCAATCAGCCCCAGCATTTT.

The CDR3 here is CASSSTQGENTEAFF. DNA of the CDR3: TGCGCCAGCAGCTCTACCCAGGGGGAGAACACTGAAGCTTTCTTT. This rearrangement joins TRBV5-1 to TRBJ1-1; TRBD1 matches at 7 bases. Germline V gives CDR1 SGHRS, CDR2 YFSETQ. V trimming: 3 bases; J trimming: 1 base; junction bases outside the gene matches: 6. The CDR3 extends over 15 amino acids.

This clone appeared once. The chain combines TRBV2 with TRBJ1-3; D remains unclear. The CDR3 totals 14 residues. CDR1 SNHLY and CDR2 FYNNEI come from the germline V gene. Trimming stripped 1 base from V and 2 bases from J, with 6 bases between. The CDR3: CASSEVQTGNTIYF. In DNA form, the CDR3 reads TGTGCCAGCAGTGAAGTCCAAACTGGAAACACCATATATTTT.

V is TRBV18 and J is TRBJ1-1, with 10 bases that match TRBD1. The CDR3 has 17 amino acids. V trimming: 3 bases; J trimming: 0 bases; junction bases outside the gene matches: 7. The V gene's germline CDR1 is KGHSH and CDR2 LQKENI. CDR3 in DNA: TGTGCCAGCTCACCTGCCCGGGACAGGGGACTGAACACTGAAGCTTTCTTT. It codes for CASSPARDRGLNTEAFF. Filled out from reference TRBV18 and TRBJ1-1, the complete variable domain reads NAGVMQNPRHLVRRRGQEARLRCSPMKGHSHVYWYRQLPEEGLKFMVYLQKENIIDESGMPKERFSAEFPKEGPSILRIQQVVRGDSAAYFCASSPARDRGLNTEAFFGQGTRLTVV.

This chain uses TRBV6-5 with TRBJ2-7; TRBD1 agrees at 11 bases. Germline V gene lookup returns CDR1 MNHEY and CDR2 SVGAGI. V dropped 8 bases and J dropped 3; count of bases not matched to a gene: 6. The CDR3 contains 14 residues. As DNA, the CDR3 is TGTGCCAGCGGCGCGGACAGGGGGCTCTACGAGCAGTACTTC. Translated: CASGADRGLYEQYF.

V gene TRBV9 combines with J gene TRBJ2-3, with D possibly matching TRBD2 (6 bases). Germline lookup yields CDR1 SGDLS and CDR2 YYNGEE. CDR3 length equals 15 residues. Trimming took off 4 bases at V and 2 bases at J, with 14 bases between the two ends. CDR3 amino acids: CASSPPGGPTDTQYF. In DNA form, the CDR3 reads TGTGCCAGCAGCCCCCCCGGGGGTCCCACAGATACGCAGTATTTT. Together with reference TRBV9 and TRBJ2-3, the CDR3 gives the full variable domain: DSGVTQTPKHLITATGQRVTLRCSPRSGDLSVYWYQQSLDQGLQFLIQYYNGEERAKGNILERFSAQQFPDLHSELNLSSLELGDSALYFCASSPPGGPTDTQYFGPGTRLTVL.

DNA of the CDR3: TGTGCCAGCAGCTTAAGAGGGGGCCCCTACGAGCAGTACTTC. Its protein is CASSLRGGPYEQYF. The chain recombines TRBV7-2 with TRBJ2-7, with 7 bases that match TRBD1. The CDR3 loop spans 14 amino acids. V lost 2 bases, J lost 2 bases, and 3 bases stayed unmatched. CDR1 and CDR2 from the germline V gene are SGHTA and FQGNSA. The full variable domain, completed using reference TRBV7-2 and TRBJ2-7, is GAGVSQSPSNKVTEKGKDVELRCDPISGHTALYWYRQSLGQGLEFLIYFQGNSAPDKSGLPSDRFSAERTGGSVSTLTIQRTQQEDSAVYLCASSLRGGPYEQYFGPGTRLTVT.

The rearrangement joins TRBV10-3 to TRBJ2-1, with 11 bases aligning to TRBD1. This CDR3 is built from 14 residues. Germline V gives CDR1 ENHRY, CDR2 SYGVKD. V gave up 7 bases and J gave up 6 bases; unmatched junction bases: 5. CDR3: CAITGQGAPNEQFF. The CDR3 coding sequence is TGTGCCATCACTGGACAGGGGGCGCCCAATGAGCAGTTCTTC.

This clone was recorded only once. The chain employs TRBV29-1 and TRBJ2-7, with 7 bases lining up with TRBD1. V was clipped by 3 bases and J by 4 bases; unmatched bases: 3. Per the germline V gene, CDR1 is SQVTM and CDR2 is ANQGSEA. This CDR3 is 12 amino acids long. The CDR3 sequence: CSVETGIYEQYF. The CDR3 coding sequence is TGCAGCGTTGAGACAGGGATTTACGAGCAGTACTTC.

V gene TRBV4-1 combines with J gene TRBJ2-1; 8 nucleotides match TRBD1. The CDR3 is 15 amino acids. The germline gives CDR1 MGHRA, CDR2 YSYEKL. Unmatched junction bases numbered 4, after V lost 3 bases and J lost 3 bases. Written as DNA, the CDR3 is TGCGCCAGCAGCCACGGACAGGGTTTCTACAATGAGCAGTTCTTC. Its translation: CASSHGQGFYNEQFF.

CDR3 bases: TGTGCCAGCAGCTTTATTGAGCGGGGGGGATACAATGAGCAGTTCTTC. Translation gives CASSFIERGGYNEQFF. This chain links TRBV5-4 with TRBJ2-1; 10 bases map to TRBD2. V trimming: 2 bases; J trimming: 4 bases; junction bases outside the gene matches: 6. Germline CDR1 reads SGHNT; CDR2 reads YYREEE (reference sequence). The CDR3 is 16 amino acids.